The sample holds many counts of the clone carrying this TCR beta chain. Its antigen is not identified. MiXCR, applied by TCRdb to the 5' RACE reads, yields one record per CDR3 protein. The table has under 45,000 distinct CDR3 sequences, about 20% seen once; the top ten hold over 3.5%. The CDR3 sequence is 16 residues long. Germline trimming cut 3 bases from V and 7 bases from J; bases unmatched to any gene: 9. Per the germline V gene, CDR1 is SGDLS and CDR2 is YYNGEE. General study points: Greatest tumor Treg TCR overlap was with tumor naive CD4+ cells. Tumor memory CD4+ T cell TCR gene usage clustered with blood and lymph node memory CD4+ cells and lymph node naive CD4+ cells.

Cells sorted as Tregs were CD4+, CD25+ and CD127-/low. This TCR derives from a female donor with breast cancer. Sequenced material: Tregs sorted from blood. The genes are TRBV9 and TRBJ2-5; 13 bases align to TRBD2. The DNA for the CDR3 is TGTGCCAGCAGCGGAACTAGCGGGAGGGCCGCGGGGACCCAGTACTTC. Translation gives CASSGTSGRAAGTQYF.